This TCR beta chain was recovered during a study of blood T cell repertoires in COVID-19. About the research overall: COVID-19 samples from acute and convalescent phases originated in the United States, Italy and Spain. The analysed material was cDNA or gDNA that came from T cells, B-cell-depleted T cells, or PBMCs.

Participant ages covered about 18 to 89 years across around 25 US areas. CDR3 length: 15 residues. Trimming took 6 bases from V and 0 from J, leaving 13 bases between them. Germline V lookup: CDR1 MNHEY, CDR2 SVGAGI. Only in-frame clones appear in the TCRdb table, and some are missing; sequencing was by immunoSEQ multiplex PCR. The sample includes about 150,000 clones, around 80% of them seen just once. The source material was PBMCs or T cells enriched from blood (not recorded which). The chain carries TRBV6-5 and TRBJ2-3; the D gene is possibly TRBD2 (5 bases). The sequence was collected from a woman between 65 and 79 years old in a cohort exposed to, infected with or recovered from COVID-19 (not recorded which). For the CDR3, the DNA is TGTGCCAGCAGCAGCGGCACCGCTAGCACAGATACGCAGTATTTT. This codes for CASSSGTASTDTQYF.